A selection of T cell receptor beta chains follows, all from one sample in a study of PD-1 blockade in classical Hodgkin lymphoma. Profiling relied on immunoSEQ multiplex PCR, and the TCRdb table lists in-frame clones only, not all of them. The profile shows under 30,000 clones, about 71% of them singletons. Sequenced material: peripheral blood mononuclear cells (PBMCs), taken at baseline. The source is a human donor with classical Hodgkin lymphoma. Each CDR3 is given with its conserved first and last residue.

j_call v_call cdr3_aa
TRBJ2-5 TRBV10-2 CASSPGTVKETQYF
TRBJ2-5 TRBV27 CASRGLAGVETQYF
TRBJ2-1 TRBV19 CASSMVRSGISYNEQFF
TRBJ2-7 TRBV6-5 CASSYTEWESHEQYF
TRBJ2-3 TRBV2 CASGTSSTDTQYF
TRBJ2-3 TRBV6-1 CASSHGGGTQYF
TRBJ1-2 TRBV19 CASSILMASSGYTF
TRBJ2-3 TRBV30 CAWKKREGVWDTQYF
TRBJ2-5 TRBV5-5 CASSPGPAKGETQYF
TRBJ2-2 TRBV5-1 CASSTTSGGVGTGELFF
TRBJ1-2 TRBV30 CAWSVPGIGANYGYTF
TRBJ2-4 TRBV30 CAWDLSEREGLLGKNIQYF
TRBJ1-1 TRBV4-3 CASRGQGRSRAFF
TRBJ2-4 TRBV7-2 CASSLALGGRKNIQYF
TRBJ2-7 TRBV6-5 CASSNIPAGEQYF
TRBJ2-1 TRBV7-2 CASSLAGSGGALDEQFF
TRBJ2-3 TRBV5-1 CASSQTIGATDTQYF
TRBJ2-6 TRBV7-9 CASSLETGTGANVLTF
TRBJ1-2 TRBV10-3 CAISVNGGQGTYGYTF
TRBJ1-1 TRBV7-9 CASSLLGGNTEAFF
TRBJ2-7 TRBV5-6 CASSWRGTRETYEQYF
TRBJ1-1 TRBV7-2 CASSLAGLEAFF
TRBJ2-7 TRBV19 CASSIVPGADYEQYF
TRBJ2-5 TRBV7-6 CASSLTGTVQETQYF
TRBJ2-3 TRBV27 CASSFILARDTQYF
TRBJ2-7 TRBV27 CASSPGTSGYEQYF
TRBJ2-3 TRBV7-9 CASSPGTDTQYF
TRBJ2-7 TRBV2 CASSGTSYEQYF
TRBJ1-6 TRBV4-3 CASSQGPLSSYNSPLHF
TRBJ2-3 TRBV7-2 CASSFLRTDTQYF
TRBJ2-5 TRBV7-9 CASSPLLNRAQETQYF
TRBJ1-1 TRBV2 CASRRIGTEAFF
TRBJ1-5 TRBV9 CASSPWDGDQPQHF
TRBJ2-7 TRBV6-4 CASSDSGCFSEQYF
TRBJ2-1 TRBV28 CASNFLGGNEQFF
TRBJ1-1 TRBV10-1 CASSEFSDGNTEAFF
TRBJ1-1 TRBV9 CASSSIDWEGTEAFF
TRBJ2-3 TRBV28 CASSLFLGSSTDTQYF
TRBJ2-7 TRBV30 CAWSRATQYF
TRBJ2-5 TRBV28 CASSLRGEETQYF
TRBJ1-6 TRBV6-5 CASRRTVEASPLHF
TRBJ2-1 TRBV4-1 CASSQVDIISYNEQFF